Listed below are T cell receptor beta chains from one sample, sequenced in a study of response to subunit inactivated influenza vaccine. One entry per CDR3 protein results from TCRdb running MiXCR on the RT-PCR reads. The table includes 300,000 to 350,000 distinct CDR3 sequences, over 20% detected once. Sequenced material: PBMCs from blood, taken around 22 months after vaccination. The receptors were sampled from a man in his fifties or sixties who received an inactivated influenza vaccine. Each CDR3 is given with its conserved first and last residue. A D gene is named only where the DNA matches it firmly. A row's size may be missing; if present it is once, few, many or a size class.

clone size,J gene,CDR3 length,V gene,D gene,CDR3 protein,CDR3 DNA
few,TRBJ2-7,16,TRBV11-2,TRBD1,CASSYLAGTGSGEQYF,TGTGCCAGCAGTTACCTCGCCGGGACAGGGTCCGGCGAGCAGTACTTC
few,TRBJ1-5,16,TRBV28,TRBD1,CASSFPGQVSNQPQHF,TGTGCCAGCAGTTTCCCGGGACAGGTTAGCAATCAGCCCCAGCATTTT
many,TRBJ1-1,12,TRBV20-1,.,CSAREGGTEAFF,TGCAGTGCTAGAGAAGGGGGAACTGAAGCTTTCTTT
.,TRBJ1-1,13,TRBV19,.,CASSNQRNTEAFF,TGTGCCAGTAGTAACCAGAGGAACACTGAAGCTTTCTTT
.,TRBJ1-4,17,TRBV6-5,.,CASSNRVSFVTNEKLFF,TGTGCCAGCAGTAACAGGGTTTCTTTCGTAACTAATGAAAAACTGTTTTTT
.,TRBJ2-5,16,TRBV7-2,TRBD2,CASSLDGSGGWETQYF,TGTGCCAGCAGCTTAGACGGTAGCGGGGGTTGGGAGACCCAGTACTTC
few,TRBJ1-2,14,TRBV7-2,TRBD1,CASSLGGGAPGYTF,TGTGCCAGCAGCTTAGGAGGGGGCGCGCCAGGCTACACCTTC
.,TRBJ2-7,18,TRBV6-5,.,CASSYSMRYKGGSYEQYF,TGTGCCAGCAGTTACTCGATGCGGTACAAAGGCGGCTCCTACGAGCAGTACTTC
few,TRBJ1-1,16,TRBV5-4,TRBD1,CASSSKFGQGLTEAFF,TGTGCCAGCAGCTCCAAATTTGGACAGGGTCTCACTGAAGCTTTCTTT
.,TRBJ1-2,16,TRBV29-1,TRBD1,CSVCGQADLAIYGYTF,TGCAGCGTATGCGGACAGGCCGACCTTGCGATTTATGGCTACACCTTC
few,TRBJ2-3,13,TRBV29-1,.,CSVEGGGTDTQYF,TGCAGCGTTGAAGGGGGCGGCACAGATACGCAGTATTTT
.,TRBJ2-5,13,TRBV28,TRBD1,CATKGAIQETQYF,TGTGCCACCAAGGGGGCAATTCAAGAGACCCAGTACTTC
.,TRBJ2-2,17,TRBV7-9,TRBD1,CASSTSPGQANTGELFF,TGTGCCAGCAGCACATCTCCGGGACAGGCGAACACCGGGGAGCTGTTTTTT
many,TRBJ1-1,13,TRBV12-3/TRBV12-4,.,CASSYDLNTEAFF,TGTGCCAGCAGTTATGACCTGAACACTGAAGCTTTCTTT
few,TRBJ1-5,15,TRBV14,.,CASSHHSSGNQPQHF,TGTGCCAGCAGCCATCATTCGAGTGGCAATCAGCCCCAGCATTTT